This is a list of T cell receptor beta chains from one sample in a study of blood T cell repertoires in COVID-19. The repertoire was sequenced with immunoSEQ multiplex PCR; TCRdb's copy has only in-frame clones and lacks some. Among some 200,000 clones listed, over 80% were seen once. The sample comprised peripheral blood. Receptors were obtained from a middle-aged woman with acute or convalescent COVID-19. Each CDR3 is given with its conserved first and last residue. D genes are given only for firm matches. The listing skips clone size in some rows; elsewhere it reads once, few, many or a size class.

J,length,D,size,V,DNA,CDR3
TRBJ1-1,13,.,.,TRBV2,TGTGCCAGCAGGGTACAGCAGAACACTGAAGCTTTCTTT,CASRVQQNTEAFF
TRBJ1-4,16,.,.,TRBV15,TGTGCCACCAGCAGAGATTTTGGGGCGGTCGGCGAAAAACTGTTTTTT,CATSRDFGAVGEKLFF
TRBJ2-7,12,.,.,TRBV5-6,TGTGCCAGCAGCTTAAGGGGATACGAGCAGTACTTC,CASSLRGYEQYF
TRBJ1-2,14,.,.,TRBV7-2,TGTGCCAGCAGCCCCCGACGGTGGGGAGTTGGCTACACCTTC,CASSPRRWGVGYTF
TRBJ1-2,15,.,.,TRBV3-1/TRBV3-2,TGTGCCAGCAGCCAACTAGGGGATACGAGCTATGGCTACACCTTC,CASSQLGDTSYGYTF
TRBJ2-3,14,TRBD1,.,TRBV30,TGTGCCTGGAATAGGGACAGGGTCACAGATACGCAGTATTTT,CAWNRDRVTDTQYF
TRBJ1-1,16,TRBD1,.,TRBV27,TGTGCCAGCAGTTCCCCGGGACAGGGGACGAACACTGAAGCTTTCTTT,CASSSPGQGTNTEAFF
TRBJ1-2,14,.,.,TRBV7-9,TGTGCCAGCAGCTTAGGGGCTGCCTTTTATGGCTACACCTTC,CASSLGAAFYGYTF
TRBJ2-7,15,.,.,TRBV7-8,TGTGCCAGCAGCCGAAGTGTGGACTACGCCTACGAGCAGTACTTC,CASSRSVDYAYEQYF
TRBJ1-6,13,.,few,TRBV29-1,TGCAGCGTCTCAGACGGAGAAGATTCACCCCTCCACTTT,CSVSDGEDSPLHF
TRBJ2-5,12,.,few,TRBV29-1,TGCAGCGTTGGAGTGGCGGAAGAGACCCAGTACTTC,CSVGVAEETQYF
TRBJ1-3,15,TRBD1,once,TRBV28,TGTGCCAGCAGTCCCCCGGGACAGGGTGTAAACACCATATATTTT,CASSPPGQGVNTIYF
TRBJ2-2,15,.,.,TRBV19,TGTGCCAGTAGTCAGGGTCAGGGCGTCGGCGGGGAGCTGTTTTTT,CASSQGQGVGGELFF
TRBJ2-2,15,TRBD1,.,TRBV5-1,TGCGCCAGCACGGATCGGACAGGGGGAACCGGGGAGCTGTTTTTT,CASTDRTGGTGELFF
TRBJ1-4,12,.,.,TRBV7-8,TGTGCCAGCAGCTTAGTACAGGAAAAACTGTTTTTT,CASSLVQEKLFF
TRBJ2-5,11,.,.,TRBV29-1,TGCAGCGTGATGGAGCCAGAGACCCAGTACTTC,CSVMEPETQYF
TRBJ2-3,16,TRBD1,.,TRBV13,TGTGCCAGCAGCTTGGGGACAGGGGAAGCGGGAGATACGCAGTATTTT,CASSLGTGEAGDTQYF
TRBJ2-7,17,TRBD2,.,TRBV5-1,TGCGCCAGCAGCTCCACTAGCGGGAGCAGTTCACCCTACGAGCAGTACTTC,CASSSTSGSSSPYEQYF
TRBJ2-5,14,.,few,TRBV7-2,TGTGCCAGCAGCCTTACGGGGGGCTTGGAGACCCAGTACTTC,CASSLTGGLETQYF
TRBJ2-7,16,TRBD1,.,TRBV4-2,TGTGCCAGCAGCCAAGTGACCGGGACAGGGGTGGACGAGCAGTACTTC,CASSQVTGTGVDEQYF
TRBJ1-4,16,.,few,TRBV19,TGTGCCAGTACCTCGCGGGCAGGGGTAATGAAAGAAAAACTGTTTTTT,CASTSRAGVMKEKLFF
TRBJ2-3,14,TRBD2,.,TRBV7-6,TGTGCCAGCAGCTTAGTAGCGGGGGAGGATACGCAGTATTTT,CASSLVAGEDTQYF
TRBJ1-4,16,.,few,TRBV19,TGTGCCAGTAGTGGTTTGTTGGGAGCAACTAATGAAAAACTGTTTTTT,CASSGLLGATNEKLFF
TRBJ2-3,14,.,.,TRBV5-6,TGTGCCAGCAGCTTGGTATCTAGCATAGATACGCAGTATTTT,CASSLVSSIDTQYF
TRBJ1-5,14,.,.,TRBV10-2,TGCGCCAGCAGTGTGGCAGGGGTAAATCAGCCCCAGCATTTT,CASSVAGVNQPQHF
TRBJ2-7,12,.,.,TRBV11-2,TGTGCCAGCAGCGTCAGTTACTACGAGCAGTACTTC,CASSVSYYEQYF
TRBJ1-1,15,.,.,TRBV10-3,TGTGCCACAACGGAGCAGGGGCCCCTGAACACTGAAGCTTTCTTT,CATTEQGPLNTEAFF
TRBJ2-1,15,.,once,TRBV11-2,TGTGCCAGCAGCCCGGGGGTAAGTGCCTACAATGAGCAGTTCTTC,CASSPGVSAYNEQFF
TRBJ1-1,14,.,.,TRBV18,TGTGCCAGCTCACCAGTTGCACGGGACACTGAAGCTTTCTTT,CASSPVARDTEAFF
TRBJ2-7,15,.,few,TRBV19,TGTGCCAGTAAACGGTCTGTTGGGGAAGGAGGCGAGCAGTACTTC,CASKRSVGEGGEQYF
TRBJ2-5,13,.,many,TRBV10-2,TGCGCCAGCTCAGAGGGCGTAGGGGAGACCCAGTACTTC,CASSEGVGETQYF
TRBJ2-7,15,TRBD2,few,TRBV11-2,TGTGCCAGCACCTCGGGACTAGCGGGACAGTACGAGCAGTACTTC,CASTSGLAGQYEQYF
TRBJ1-5,15,TRBD1,.,TRBV6-5,TGTGCCAGCAGTTACGACGGGACAGGGTCTCAGCCCCAGCATTTT,CASSYDGTGSQPQHF
TRBJ2-3,12,.,few,TRBV28,TGTGCCAGCAGGGGGGGTGTGGATACGCAGTATTTT,CASRGGVDTQYF
TRBJ1-3,15,.,.,TRBV6-5,TGTGCCAGCAGGGAGGGCAGTCTCTCTGGAAACACCATATATTTT,CASREGSLSGNTIYF
TRBJ2-3,14,TRBD1,.,TRBV5-1,TGCGCCAGCAGCCTCCGGGACAGGGGGCAGGCGCAGTATTTT,CASSLRDRGQAQYF
TRBJ2-5,15,.,.,TRBV29-1,TGCAGCGTTGAGCAGATGGCAGGGCCGGCAGAGACCCAGTACTTC,CSVEQMAGPAETQYF